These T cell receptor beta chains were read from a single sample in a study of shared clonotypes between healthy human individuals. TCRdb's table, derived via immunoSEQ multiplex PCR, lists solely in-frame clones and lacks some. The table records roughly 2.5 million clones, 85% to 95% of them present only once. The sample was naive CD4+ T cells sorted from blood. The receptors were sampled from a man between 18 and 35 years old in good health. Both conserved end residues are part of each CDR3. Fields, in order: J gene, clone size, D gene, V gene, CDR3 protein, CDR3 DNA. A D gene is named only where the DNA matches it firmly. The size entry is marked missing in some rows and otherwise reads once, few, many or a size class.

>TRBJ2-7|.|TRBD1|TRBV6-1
CASSAGWTGGPNEQYF
TGTGCCAGCAGTGCCGGTTGGACAGGGGGGCCCAACGAGCAGTACTTC
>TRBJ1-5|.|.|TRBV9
CASIGGGRNQPQHF
TGTGCCAGCATCGGTGGGGGACGCAATCAGCCCCAGCATTTT
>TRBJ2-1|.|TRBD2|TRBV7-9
CASSFPGTSYNEQFF
TGTGCCAGCAGCTTCCCCGGGACTAGCTACAATGAGCAGTTCTTC
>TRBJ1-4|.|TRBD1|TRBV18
CASSQPGQGDEKLFF
TGTGCCAGCTCACAGCCGGGACAGGGGGATGAAAAACTGTTTTTT
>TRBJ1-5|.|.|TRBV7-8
CASSLARAGKSNQPQHF
TGTGCCAGCAGCTTAGCGCGGGCAGGGAAGTCGAATCAGCCCCAGCATTTT
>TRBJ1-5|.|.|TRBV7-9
CASSLDGQPQHF
TGTGCCAGCAGCTTAGATGGACAGCCCCAGCATTTT
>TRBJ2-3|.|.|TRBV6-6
CAPTTGQGRVGDTQYF
TGTGCCCCCACTACTGGGCAGGGAAGAGTAGGAGATACGCAGTATTTT
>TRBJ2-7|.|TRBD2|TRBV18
CASSPMTSGRSYEQYF
TGTGCCAGCTCCCCCATGACTAGCGGGAGAAGCTACGAGCAGTACTTC
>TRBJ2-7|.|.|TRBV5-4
CASSLPQNEQYF
TGTGCCAGCAGTTTGCCCCAGAACGAGCAGTACTTC
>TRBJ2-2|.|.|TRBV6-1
CAGGRDTGELFF
TGTGCCGGTGGCAGGGACACCGGGGAGCTGTTTTTT
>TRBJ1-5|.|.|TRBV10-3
CAISEGGGSNQPQHF
TGTGCCATCAGTGAGGGGGGCGGGAGCAATCAGCCCCAGCATTTT
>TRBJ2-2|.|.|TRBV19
CASKTEPNTGELFF
TGTGCCAGTAAAACGGAGCCGAACACCGGGGAGCTGTTTTTT
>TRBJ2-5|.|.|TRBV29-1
CSVAQELEQYF
TGCAGCGTTGCGCAGGAGTTAGAGCAGTACTTC
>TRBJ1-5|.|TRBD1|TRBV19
CASSGTGGSNQPQHF
TGTGCCAGTAGTGGAACAGGGGGATCGAATCAGCCCCAGCATTTT
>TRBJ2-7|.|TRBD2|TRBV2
CASSLAGGPWKEQYF
TGTGCCAGCAGTTTAGCGGGAGGGCCATGGAAAGAGCAGTACTTC
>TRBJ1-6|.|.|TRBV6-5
CASSRTSGLNSPLHF
TGTGCCAGCTCTCGGACCTCAGGGCTCAATTCACCCCTCCACTTT
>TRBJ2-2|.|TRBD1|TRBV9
CASSDTGAGELFF
TGTGCCAGCAGCGACACAGGGGCCGGGGAGCTGTTTTTT
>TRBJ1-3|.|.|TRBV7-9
CASSEGSGNTIYF
TGTGCCAGCAGCGAGGGTTCTGGAAACACCATATATTTT
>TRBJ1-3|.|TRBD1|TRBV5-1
CASSRPGQGSSGNTIYF
TGCGCCAGCAGCCGTCCGGGACAGGGTAGTTCTGGAAACACCATATATTTT
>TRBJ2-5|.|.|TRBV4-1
CASSQLWAGGAQLETQYF
TGCGCCAGCAGCCAATTGTGGGCAGGAGGGGCTCAGTTGGAGACCCAGTACTTC
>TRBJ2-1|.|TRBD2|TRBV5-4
CASSRGTSGGALDEQFF
TGTGCCAGCAGCCGTGGGACTAGCGGGGGGGCCCTAGATGAGCAGTTCTTC
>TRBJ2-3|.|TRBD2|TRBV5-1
CASSPSAGGRTDTQYF
TGCGCCAGCAGCCCCTCGGCGGGAGGGCGAACAGATACGCAGTATTTT
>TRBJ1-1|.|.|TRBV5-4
CASSLGVGLQLSEAFF
TGTGCCAGCAGCTTGGGGGTGGGACTCCAGCTATCTGAAGCTTTCTTT
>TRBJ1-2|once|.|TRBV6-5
CASGSGALRGYTF
TGTGCCAGCGGCAGTGGTGCCCTTCGGGGCTACACCTTC
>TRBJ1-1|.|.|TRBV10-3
CAISEQGNTEAFF
TGTGCCATCAGTGAGCAGGGGAACACTGAAGCTTTCTTT
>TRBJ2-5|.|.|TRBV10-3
CAISGGFGETQYF
TGTGCCATCAGTGGGGGCTTTGGAGAGACCCAGTACTTC
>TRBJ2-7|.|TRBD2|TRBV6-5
CASRRTSGWLAEQYF
TGTGCCAGCAGGAGGACTAGCGGGTGGCTGGCCGAGCAGTACTTC
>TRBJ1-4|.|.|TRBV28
CASSPPGAGGEKLFF
TGTGCCAGCAGTCCACCCGGGGCCGGAGGGGAAAAACTGTTTTTT
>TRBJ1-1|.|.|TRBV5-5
CASSLARRRQSRTEAFF
TGTGCCAGCAGCTTGGCCCGCCGCCGCCAATCCCGGACTGAAGCTTTCTTT
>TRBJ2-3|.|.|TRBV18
CASSPPAGGTDTQYF
TGTGCCAGCTCACCACCGGCAGGGGGCACAGATACGCAGTATTTT
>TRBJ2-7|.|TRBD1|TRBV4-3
CASSQAGGKVYEQYF
TGCGCCAGCAGCCAAGCAGGGGGCAAAGTATACGAGCAGTACTTC
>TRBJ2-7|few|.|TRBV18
CASSPPEQYF
TGTGCCAGCTCACCGCCCGAGCAGTACTTC
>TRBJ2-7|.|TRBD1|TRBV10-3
CAITGGQGYEQYF
TGTGCCATCACGGGGGGACAGGGCTACGAGCAGTACTTC
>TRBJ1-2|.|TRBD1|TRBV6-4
CASSDQGQGAGGGYTF
TGTGCCAGCAGTGACCAGGGACAGGGGGCAGGAGGGGGCTACACCTTC
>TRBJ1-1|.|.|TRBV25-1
CASSGAGARAEAFF
TGTGCCAGCTCGGGGGCAGGGGCCAGGGCTGAAGCTTTCTTT
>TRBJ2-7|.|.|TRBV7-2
CASSFSGTEPYEQYF
TGTGCCAGCAGCTTTTCCGGGACGGAACCCTACGAGCAGTACTTC
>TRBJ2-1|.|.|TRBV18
CASSRSAEPYAYNEQFF
TGTGCCAGCTCACGAAGTGCGGAACCTTATGCCTACAATGAGCAGTTCTTC
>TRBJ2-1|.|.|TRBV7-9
CASSLAGGRYNEQFF
TGTGCCAGCAGCTTAGCGGGGGGGCGGTACAATGAGCAGTTCTTC
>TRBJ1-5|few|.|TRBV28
CASSTRRPGGTNQPQHF
TGTGCCAGCAGTACACGAAGGCCGGGCGGGACCAATCAGCCCCAGCATTTT
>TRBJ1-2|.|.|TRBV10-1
CASSEWADGGYTF
TGCGCCAGCAGTGAGTGGGCGGACGGAGGCTACACCTTC
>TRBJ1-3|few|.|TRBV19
CASSRTDSGNTIYF
TGTGCCAGTAGCCGGACTGACTCTGGAAACACCATATATTTT
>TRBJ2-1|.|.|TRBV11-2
CASSSVGGGVYNEQFF
TGTGCCAGCAGCTCCGTGGGGGGCGGGGTCTACAATGAGCAGTTCTTC
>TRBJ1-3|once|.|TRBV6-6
CASTQGLASGNTIYF
TGTGCCAGCACCCAGGGTTTAGCCTCTGGAAACACCATATATTTT
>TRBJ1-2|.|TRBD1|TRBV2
CASSEQGTGYGYTF
TGTGCCAGCAGTGAACAGGGGACAGGTTATGGCTACACCTTC
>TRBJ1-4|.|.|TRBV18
CASSPKTGSTNEKLFF
TGTGCCAGCTCACCTAAGACAGGATCAACTAATGAAAAACTGTTTTTT
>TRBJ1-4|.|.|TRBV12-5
CASGLVPEKLFF
TGTGCTAGTGGTTTGGTACCCGAAAAACTGTTTTTT
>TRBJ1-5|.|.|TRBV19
CASISSGTSNQPQHF
TGTGCCAGTATTTCCTCCGGGACCAGCAATCAGCCCCAGCATTTT
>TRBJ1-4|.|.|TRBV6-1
CASSPVGTEKLFF
TGTGCCAGCAGTCCCGTGGGGACCGAAAAACTGTTTTTT
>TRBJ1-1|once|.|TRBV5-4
CASSTDTNTEAFF
TGTGCCAGCAGCACCGACACGAACACTGAAGCTTTCTTT
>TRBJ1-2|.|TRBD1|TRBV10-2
CASKPGQGNYGYTF
TGCGCCAGCAAACCGGGACAGGGAAACTATGGCTACACCTTC
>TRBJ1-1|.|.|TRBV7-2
CASSSRQAENTEAFF
TGTGCCAGCAGCTCCCGACAGGCCGAGAACACTGAAGCTTTCTTT
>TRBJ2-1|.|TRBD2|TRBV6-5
CASSLGLAGPLFF
TGTGCCAGCAGCTTGGGACTAGCGGGACCTCTGTTCTTC
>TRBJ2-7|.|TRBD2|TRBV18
CASSPPGLAGGKAYEQYF
TGTGCCAGCTCACCGCCGGGACTAGCGGGAGGGAAGGCCTACGAGCAGTACTTC
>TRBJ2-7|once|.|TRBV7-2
CASSLGRSSYEQYF
TGTGCCAGCAGCTTAGGGCGGAGCTCCTACGAGCAGTACTTC